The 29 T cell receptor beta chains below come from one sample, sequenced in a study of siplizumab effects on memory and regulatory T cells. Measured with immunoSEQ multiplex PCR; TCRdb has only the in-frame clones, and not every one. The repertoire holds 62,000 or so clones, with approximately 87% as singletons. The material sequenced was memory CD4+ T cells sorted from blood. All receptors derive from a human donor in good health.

In DNA, the CDR3 is TGTGCCAGCAGTTTTTATAACTATGGCTACACCTTC. It translates to CASSFYNYGYTF. The chain uses TRBV5-5 and TRBJ1-2, with unresolved D. Trimming took 5 bases from V and 1 from J, leaving 6 bases between them. This CDR3 is 12 amino acids long. Germline CDR1 SGHKS, CDR2 YYEKEE (reference sequence).

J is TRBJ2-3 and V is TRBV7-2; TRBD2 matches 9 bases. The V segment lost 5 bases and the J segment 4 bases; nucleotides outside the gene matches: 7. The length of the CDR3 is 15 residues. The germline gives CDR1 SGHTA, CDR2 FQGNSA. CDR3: CASSQPTSGADTQYF. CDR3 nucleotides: TGTGCCAGCAGCCAACCGACTAGCGGTGCAGATACGCAGTATTTT.

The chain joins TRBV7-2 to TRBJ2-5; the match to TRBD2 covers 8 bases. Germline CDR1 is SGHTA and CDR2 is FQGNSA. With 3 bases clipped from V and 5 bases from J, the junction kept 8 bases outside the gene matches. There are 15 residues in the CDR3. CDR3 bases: TGTGCCAGCAGCTTTCCCGGACTAGCCGGGGAGACCCAGTACTTC. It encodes CASSFPGLAGETQYF.

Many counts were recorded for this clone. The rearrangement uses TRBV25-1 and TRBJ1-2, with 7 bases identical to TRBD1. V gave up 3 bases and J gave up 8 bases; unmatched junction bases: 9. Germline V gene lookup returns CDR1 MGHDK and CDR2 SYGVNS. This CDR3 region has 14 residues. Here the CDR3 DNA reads TGTGCCAGCAGTGAGAACTACAGGGGTGGCGGCTACACCTTC. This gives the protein CASSENYRGGGYTF.

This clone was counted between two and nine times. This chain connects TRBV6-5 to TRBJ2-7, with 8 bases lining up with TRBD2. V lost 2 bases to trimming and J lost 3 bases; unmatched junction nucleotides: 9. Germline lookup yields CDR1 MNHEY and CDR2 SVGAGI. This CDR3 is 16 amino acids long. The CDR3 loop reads CASSYGLVAGFYEQYF. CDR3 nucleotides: TGTGCCAGCAGTTACGGGTTAGTAGCGGGATTCTACGAGCAGTACTTC.

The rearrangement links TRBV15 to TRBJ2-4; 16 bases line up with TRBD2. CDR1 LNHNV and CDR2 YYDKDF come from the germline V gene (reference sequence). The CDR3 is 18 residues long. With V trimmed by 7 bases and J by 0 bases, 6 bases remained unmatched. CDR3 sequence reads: CATTPGLAGGLAKNIQYF. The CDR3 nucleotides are TGTGCCACCACCCCGGGACTAGCGGGGGGGTTAGCCAAAAACATTCAGTACTTC.

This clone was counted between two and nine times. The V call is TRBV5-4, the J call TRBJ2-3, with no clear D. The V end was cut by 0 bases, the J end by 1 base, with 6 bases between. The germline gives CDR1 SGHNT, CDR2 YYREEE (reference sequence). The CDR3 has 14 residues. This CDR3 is CASSLVAGTDTQYF. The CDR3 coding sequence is TGTGCCAGCAGCTTGGTCGCCGGCACAGATACGCAGTATTTT.

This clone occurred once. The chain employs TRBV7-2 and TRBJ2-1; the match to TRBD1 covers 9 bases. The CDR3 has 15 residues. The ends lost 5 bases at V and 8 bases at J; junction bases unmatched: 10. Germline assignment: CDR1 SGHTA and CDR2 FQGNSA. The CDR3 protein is CASSLGGRTGDEQFF. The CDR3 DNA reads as TGTGCCAGCAGCCTTGGGGGACGGACAGGGGATGAGCAGTTCTTC.

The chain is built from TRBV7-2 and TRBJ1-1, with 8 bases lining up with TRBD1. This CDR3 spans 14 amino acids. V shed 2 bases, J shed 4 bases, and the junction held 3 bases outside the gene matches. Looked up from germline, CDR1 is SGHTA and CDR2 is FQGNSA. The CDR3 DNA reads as TGTGCCAGCAGCTTACAGGGGGCGGGCACTGAAGCTTTCTTT. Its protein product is CASSLQGAGTEAFF.

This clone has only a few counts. This chain's CDR3 is CASSPARAYYNEQFF. The CDR3 DNA follows: TGCGCCAGCAGCCCGGCCAGGGCCTACTACAATGAGCAGTTCTTC. The rearrangement links TRBV5-1 to TRBJ2-1; D possibly corresponds to TRBD1 (5 bases). This CDR3 contains 15 residues. Germline V CDR1 and CDR2: SGHRS, YFSETQ. Deletions cut 4 bases from V and 3 bases from J, with 14 bases between.

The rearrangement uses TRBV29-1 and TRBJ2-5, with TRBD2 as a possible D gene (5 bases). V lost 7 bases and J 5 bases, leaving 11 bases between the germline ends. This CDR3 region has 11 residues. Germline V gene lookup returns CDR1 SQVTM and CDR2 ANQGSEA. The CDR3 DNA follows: TGCAGCGCCGGGGTAAGGGAGACCCAGTACTTC. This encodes CSAGVRETQYF.

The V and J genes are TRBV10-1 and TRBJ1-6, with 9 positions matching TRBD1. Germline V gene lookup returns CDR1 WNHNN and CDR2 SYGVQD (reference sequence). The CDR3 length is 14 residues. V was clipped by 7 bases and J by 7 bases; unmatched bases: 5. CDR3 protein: CASNSGTGNSPLHF. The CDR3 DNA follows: TGCGCCAGCAACTCCGGGACAGGGAATTCACCCCTCCACTTT.

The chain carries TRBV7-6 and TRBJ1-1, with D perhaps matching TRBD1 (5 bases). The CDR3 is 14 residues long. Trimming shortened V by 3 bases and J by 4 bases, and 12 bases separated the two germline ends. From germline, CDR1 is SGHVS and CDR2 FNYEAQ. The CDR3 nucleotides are TGTGCCAGCAGCTTCGGAGGGGAGGGCACTGAAGCTTTCTTT. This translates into CASSFGGEGTEAFF.

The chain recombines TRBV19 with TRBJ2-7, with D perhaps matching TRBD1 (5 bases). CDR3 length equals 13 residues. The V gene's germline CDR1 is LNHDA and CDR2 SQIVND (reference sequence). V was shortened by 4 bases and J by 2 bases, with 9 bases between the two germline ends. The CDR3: CASSTGKTYEQYF. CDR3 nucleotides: TGTGCCAGTAGTACAGGGAAAACCTACGAGCAGTACTTC.

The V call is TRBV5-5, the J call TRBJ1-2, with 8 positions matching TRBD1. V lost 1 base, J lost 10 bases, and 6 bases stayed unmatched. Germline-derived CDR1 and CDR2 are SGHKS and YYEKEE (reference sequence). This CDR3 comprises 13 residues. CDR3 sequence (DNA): TGTGCCAGCAGCTTGCTCCCAGGGGGCATCTACACCTTC. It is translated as CASSLLPGGIYTF. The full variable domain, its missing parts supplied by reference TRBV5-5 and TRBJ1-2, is DAGVTQSPTHLIKTRGQQVTLRCSPISGHKSVSWYQQVLGQGPQFIFQYYEKEERGRGNFPDRFSARQFPNYSSELNVNALLLGDSALYLCASSLLPGGIYTFGSGTRLTVV.

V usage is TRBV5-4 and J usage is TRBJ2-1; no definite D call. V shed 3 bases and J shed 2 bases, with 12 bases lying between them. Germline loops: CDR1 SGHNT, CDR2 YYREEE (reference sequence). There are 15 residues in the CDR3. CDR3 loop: CASSWADGPYNEQFF. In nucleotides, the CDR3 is TGTGCCAGCAGCTGGGCGGACGGACCCTACAATGAGCAGTTCTTC.

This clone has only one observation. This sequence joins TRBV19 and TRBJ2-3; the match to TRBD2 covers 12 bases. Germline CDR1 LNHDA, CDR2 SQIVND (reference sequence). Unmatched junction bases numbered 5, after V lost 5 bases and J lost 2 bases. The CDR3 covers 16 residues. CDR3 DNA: TGTGCCAGTAGTCGGACTAGCGGGAAGATCACAGATACGCAGTATTTT. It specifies CASSRTSGKITDTQYF.

The CDR3 here is CASSQEGQGRYTQYF. CDR3 coding DNA: TGCGCCAGCAGCCAAGAAGGACAGGGGAGGTATACGCAGTATTTT. The chain carries TRBV4-1 and TRBJ2-3, with TRBD1 matching 9 bases. The CDR3 totals 15 residues. Trimming took 0 bases from V and 7 from J; bases not matched to a gene: 5. Germline-derived CDR1 and CDR2 are MGHRA and YSYEKL.

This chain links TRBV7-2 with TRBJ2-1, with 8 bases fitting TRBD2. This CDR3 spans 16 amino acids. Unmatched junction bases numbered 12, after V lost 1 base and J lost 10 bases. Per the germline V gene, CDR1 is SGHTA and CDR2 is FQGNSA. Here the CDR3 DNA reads TGTGCCAGCAGCTTAGTGAGTAGCGGGGCGTCGTGGGAGCAGTTCTTC. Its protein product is CASSLVSSGASWEQFF. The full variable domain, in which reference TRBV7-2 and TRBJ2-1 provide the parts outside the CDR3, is GAGVSQSPSNKVTEKGKDVELRCDPISGHTALYWYRQSLGQGLEFLIYFQGNSAPDKSGLPSDRFSAERTGGSVSTLTIQRTQQEDSAVYLCASSLVSSGASWEQFFGPGTRLTVL.

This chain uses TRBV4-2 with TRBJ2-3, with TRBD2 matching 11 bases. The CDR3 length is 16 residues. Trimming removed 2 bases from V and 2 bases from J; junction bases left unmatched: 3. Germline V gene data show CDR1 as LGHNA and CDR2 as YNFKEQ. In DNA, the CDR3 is TGTGCCAGCAGCCAATTGACTAGCGGGAACACAGATACGCAGTATTTT. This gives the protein CASSQLTSGNTDTQYF.

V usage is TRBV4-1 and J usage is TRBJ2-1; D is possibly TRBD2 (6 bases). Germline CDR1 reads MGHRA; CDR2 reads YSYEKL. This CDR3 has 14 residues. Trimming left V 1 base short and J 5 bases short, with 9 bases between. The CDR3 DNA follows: TGCGCCAGCAGCCAAGTAGCGGTACACAATGAGCAGTTCTTC. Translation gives CASSQVAVHNEQFF.

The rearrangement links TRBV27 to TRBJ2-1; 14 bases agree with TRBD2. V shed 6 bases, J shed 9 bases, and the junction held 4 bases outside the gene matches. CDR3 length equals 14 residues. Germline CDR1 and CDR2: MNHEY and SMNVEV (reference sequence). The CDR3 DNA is TGTGCCAGCAGGGGACTAGCGGGAGTGAGTGAGCAGTTCTTC. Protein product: CASRGLAGVSEQFF.

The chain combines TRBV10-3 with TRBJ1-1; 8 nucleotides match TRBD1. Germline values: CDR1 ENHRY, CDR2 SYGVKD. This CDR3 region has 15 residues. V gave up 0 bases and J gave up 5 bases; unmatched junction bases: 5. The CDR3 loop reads CAISESGQGETEAFF. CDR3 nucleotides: TGTGCCATCAGTGAGTCCGGACAGGGCGAAACTGAAGCTTTCTTT.

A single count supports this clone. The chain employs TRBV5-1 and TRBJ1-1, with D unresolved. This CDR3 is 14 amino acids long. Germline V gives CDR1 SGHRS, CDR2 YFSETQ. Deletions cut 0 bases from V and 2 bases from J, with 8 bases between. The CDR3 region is CASSLGSGNTEAFF. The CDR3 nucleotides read TGCGCCAGCAGCTTGGGTTCAGGAAACACTGAAGCTTTCTTT. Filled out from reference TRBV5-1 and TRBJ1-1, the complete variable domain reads KAGVTQTPRYLIKTRGQQVTLSCSPISGHRSVSWYQQTPGQGLQFLFEYFSETQRNKGNFPGRFSGRQFSNSRSEMNVSTLELGDSALYLCASSLGSGNTEAFFGQGTRLTVV.

The CDR3, as DNA: TGTGCCATCAGACAGGGGAATACCCCCCTCCACTTT. It yields the protein CAIRQGNTPLHF. The chain couples TRBV10-3 to TRBJ1-6; 7 bases align to TRBD1. CDR1 and CDR2 (germline): ENHRY, SYGVKD. The trim removed 6 bases at V and 13 bases at J, leaving 6 bases unmatched. The CDR3 covers 12 residues.

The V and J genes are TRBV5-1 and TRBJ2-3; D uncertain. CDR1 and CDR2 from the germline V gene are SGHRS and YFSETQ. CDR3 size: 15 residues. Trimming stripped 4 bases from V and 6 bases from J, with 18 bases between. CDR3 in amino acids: CASSPSQGRRDTQYF. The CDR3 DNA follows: TGCGCCAGCAGCCCATCCCAAGGCCGGCGTGATACGCAGTATTTT.

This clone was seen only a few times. CDR3 residues: CASSSPGTVQETQYF. CDR3 sequence (DNA): TGTGCCAGCAGTTCTCCAGGGACAGTCCAAGAGACCCAGTACTTC. This chain joins TRBV6-5 and TRBJ2-5; 7 bases map to TRBD1. In germline, CDR1 is MNHEY, CDR2 SVGAGI. The CDR3 has 15 amino acids. V gave up 4 bases and J gave up 1 base; unmatched junction bases: 6.

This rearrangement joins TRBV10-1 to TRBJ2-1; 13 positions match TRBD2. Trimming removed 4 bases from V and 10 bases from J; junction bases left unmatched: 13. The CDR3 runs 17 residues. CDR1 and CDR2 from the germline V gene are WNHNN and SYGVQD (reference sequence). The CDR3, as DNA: TGCGCCAGCAGTGCTGGCCGAGGACTAGCGGGAGTTCGGGAGCAGTTCTTC. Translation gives CASSAGRGLAGVREQFF.

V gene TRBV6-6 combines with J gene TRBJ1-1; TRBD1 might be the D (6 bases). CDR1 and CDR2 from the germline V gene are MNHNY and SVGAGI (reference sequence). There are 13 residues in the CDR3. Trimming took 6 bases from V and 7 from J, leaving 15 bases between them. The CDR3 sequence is CASRRDRQVEAFF. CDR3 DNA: TGTGCCAGCAGACGCGACCGACAGGTTGAAGCTTTCTTT.